Listed here is a single TCR beta chain. Its cognate antigen is unknown. TCRdb re-called the 5' RACE reads through MiXCR, storing one row per CDR3 protein. The top ten hold about 10% of the sample, which has about 210,000 distinct CDR3 sequences, 27% seen once. V lost 2 bases, J lost 4 bases, and 4 bases stayed unmatched. This CDR3 has 16 residues. CDR1 is SGHAT, CDR2 FQNNGV, per germline. This sample is drawn from a study of T-cell memory formation after mild COVID-19. Study-wide findings and caveats: There were some responding clones in pre-infection memory, which suggested that cross-reactive memory had joined. The authors left the SARS-CoV-2 specificity of second-wave clones peaking on day 37 unconfirmed.

The specimen sequenced was PBMCs or a T cell subset sorted from them (not recorded which). The rearrangement uses TRBV11-2 and TRBJ2-3, with 12 bases that match TRBD2. The source of this sequence is an adult woman who had mild COVID-19 (a few samples of this study predate the infection). Cell type and time point are not known. The CDR3 is CASSLPRTSGADTQYF. The CDR3, as DNA: TGTGCCAGCAGCTTACCCCGGACTAGCGGGGCAGATACGCAGTATTTT. The full variable domain, in which reference TRBV11-2 and TRBJ2-3 provide the parts outside the CDR3, is EAGVAQSPRYKIIEKRQSVAFWCNPISGHATLYWYQQILGQGPKLLIQFQNNGVVDDSQLPKDRFSAERLKGVDSTLKIQPAKLEDSAVYLCASSLPRTSGADTQYFGPGTRLTVL.